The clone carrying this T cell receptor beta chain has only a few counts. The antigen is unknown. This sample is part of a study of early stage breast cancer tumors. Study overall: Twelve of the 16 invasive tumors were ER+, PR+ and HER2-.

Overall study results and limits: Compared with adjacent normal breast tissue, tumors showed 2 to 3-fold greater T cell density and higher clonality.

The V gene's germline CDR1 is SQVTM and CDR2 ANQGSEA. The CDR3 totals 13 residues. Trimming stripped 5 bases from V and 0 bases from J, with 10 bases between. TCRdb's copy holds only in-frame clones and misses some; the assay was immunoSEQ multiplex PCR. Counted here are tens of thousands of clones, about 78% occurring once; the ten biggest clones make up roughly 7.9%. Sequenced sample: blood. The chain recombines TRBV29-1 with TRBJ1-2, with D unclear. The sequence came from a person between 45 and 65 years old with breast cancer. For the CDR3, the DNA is TGCAGCGTTTACCCGGGAGCTAACTATGGCTACACCTTC. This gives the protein CSVYPGANYGYTF. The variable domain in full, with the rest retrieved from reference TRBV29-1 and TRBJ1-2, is SAVISQKPSRDICQRGTSLTIQCQVDSQVTMMFWYRQQPGQSLTLIATANQGSEATYESGFVIDKFPISRPNLTFSTLTVSNMSPEDSSIYLCSVYPGANYGYTFGSGTRLTVV.